What follows are 26 T cell receptor beta chains derived from one specimen sequenced in a study of radiation and T cells in renal cell carcinoma. The time point here: baseline pretreatment blood. Sample treatment: 15 Gy SBRT to primary tumor, nephrectomy 4 weeks later. TCRdb's copy holds only in-frame clones and misses some; the assay was immunoSEQ multiplex PCR. The sample lists about 59,000 clones, around 80% occurring once. Material: blood, obtained from a patient whose treatment included radiotherapy and nephrectomy. The receptors derive from a man aged 55-75 years with renal cell carcinoma.

The sample holds one count of this clone. The chain is built from TRBV10-2 and TRBJ1-1; unclear D gene. The V and J ends lost 2 bases and 2 bases respectively, with 9 bases between them. The germline V gene has CDR1 WSHSY and CDR2 SAAADI. This CDR3 is built from 14 residues. CDR3 residues: CASSETEINTEAFF. CDR3 bases: TGCGCCAGCAGTGAGACTGAGATAAACACTGAAGCTTTCTTT.

The chain combines TRBV15 with TRBJ1-1; D uncertain. The CDR3 is 13 amino acids. V was trimmed by 3 bases and J by 1 base, leaving 6 bases between them. The germline gives CDR1 LNHNV, CDR2 YYDKDF (reference sequence). The DNA of the CDR3 is TGTGCCACCAGCAGTCCGGGGAACACTGAAGCTTTCTTT. Its translation is CATSSPGNTEAFF. The full variable domain, rest sourced from reference TRBV15 and TRBJ1-1, is DAMVIQNPRYQVTQFGKPVTLSCSQTLNHNVMYWYQQKSSQAPKLLFHYYDKDFNNEADTPDNFQSRRPNTSFCFLDIRSPGLGDTAMYLCATSSPGNTEAFFGQGTRLTVV.

This clone appeared a few times. V usage is TRBV11-3 and J usage is TRBJ2-2, with TRBD1 identical over 7 bases. The CDR3 loop spans 15 amino acids. V shed 1 base and J 6 bases; nucleotides not matched to a gene: 5. CDR1 SGHNT and CDR2 YENEEA come from the germline V gene. This CDR3 reads CASSLVGQGAGELFF. The CDR3 DNA reads as TGTGCCAGCAGCTTAGTAGGGCAGGGGGCCGGGGAGCTGTTTTTT.

V usage is TRBV7-2 and J usage is TRBJ1-5; TRBD1 matches at 7 bases. This CDR3 has 14 amino acids. Trimming removed 5 bases from V and 3 bases from J; junction bases left unmatched: 4. CDR1 SGHTA and CDR2 FQGNSA come from the germline V gene. As DNA, the CDR3 is TGTGCCAGCAGCCCGGGACAGTACAATCAGCCCCAGCATTTT. Translating it yields CASSPGQYNQPQHF. The whole variable domain, remainder taken from reference TRBV7-2 and TRBJ1-5, is GAGVSQSPSNKVTEKGKDVELRCDPISGHTALYWYRQSLGQGLEFLIYFQGNSAPDKSGLPSDRFSAERTGGSVSTLTIQRTQQEDSAVYLCASSPGQYNQPQHFGDGTRLSIL.

V gene TRBV6-6 combines with J gene TRBJ2-5, with TRBD1 identical over 7 bases. Germline lookup yields CDR1 MNHNY and CDR2 SVGAGI (reference sequence). V shed 2 bases and J 1 base; nucleotides not matched to a gene: 1. The CDR3 is made up of 14 amino acids. The CDR3 DNA is TGTGCCAGCAGTTACGACAGGGCCCAAGAGACCCAGTACTTC. It codes for CASSYDRAQETQYF.

The rearrangement links TRBV5-4 to TRBJ2-3; 16 bases fit TRBD2. V lost 4 bases, J lost 6 bases, and 5 bases stayed unmatched. Per germline, CDR1 SGHNT and CDR2 YYREEE (reference sequence). The CDR3 loop spans 16 amino acids. For the CDR3, the DNA is TGTGCCAGCAGCCTAGGGACTAGCGGGAGGGGGGATACGCAGTATTTT. Translating gives CASSLGTSGRGDTQYF.

The J gene is TRBJ2-3, the V gene TRBV25-1; D unresolved. V was cut by 3 bases and J by 3 bases, with 7 bases left in between. The germline V gene encodes CDR1 MGHDK and CDR2 SYGVNS. The CDR3 is made up of 13 amino acids. CDR3: CASSEQGTDTQYF. For the CDR3, the DNA is TGTGCCAGCAGTGAGCAAGGAACAGATACGCAGTATTTT. Combining the CDR3 with reference TRBV25-1 and TRBJ2-3 gives the whole variable domain EADIYQTPRYLVIGTGKKITLECSQTMGHDKMYWYQQDPGMELHLIHYSYGVNSTEKGDLSSESTVSRIRTEHFPLTLESARPSHTSQYLCASSEQGTDTQYFGPGTRLTVL.

In regard to this clone: Distinct nucleotide sequences in the sample also encode this CDR3. V is TRBV6-5 and J is TRBJ1-2; D perhaps matches TRBD1 (5 bases). V was trimmed by 5 bases and J by 3 bases, leaving 10 bases between them. CDR1 MNHEY and CDR2 SVGAGI come from the germline V gene. CDR3 length equals 13 residues. In DNA form, the CDR3 reads TGTGCCAGCAGTCCCGGGGCTGACTATGGCTACACCTTC. Residues: CASSPGADYGYTF.

This chain connects TRBV30 to TRBJ2-2; TRBD2 might be the D (5 bases). Germline V CDR1 and CDR2: GTSNPN, SVGIG (reference sequence). The CDR3 runs 14 residues. V was cut by 0 bases and J by 1 base, with 6 bases left in between. The DNA for the CDR3 is TGTGCCTGGAGTGTAGGAGGGAACACCGGGGAGCTGTTTTTT. Protein product: CAWSVGGNTGELFF. The variable domain in full, completed from reference TRBV30 and TRBJ2-2, reads SQTIHQWPATLVQPVGSPLSLECTVEGTSNPNLYWYRQAAGRGLQLLFYSVGIGQISSEVPQNLSASRPQDRQFILSSKKLLLSDSGFYLCAWSVGGNTGELFFGEGSRLTVL.

J is TRBJ1-4 and V is TRBV25-1; no definite D call. CDR1 and CDR2 from the germline V gene are MGHDK and SYGVNS. The CDR3 covers 17 residues. Trimming shortened V by 3 bases and J by 0 bases, and 14 bases separated the two germline ends. Written as DNA, the CDR3 is TGTGCCAGCAGTGAGAGTCTCGTTGGCGCAACTAATGAAAAACTGTTTTTT. This translates into CASSESLVGATNEKLFF. Looking up the rest from reference TRBV25-1 and TRBJ1-4 gives the full variable domain: EADIYQTPRYLVIGTGKKITLECSQTMGHDKMYWYQQDPGMELHLIHYSYGVNSTEKGDLSSESTVSRIRTEHFPLTLESARPSHTSQYLCASSESLVGATNEKLFFGSGTQLSVL.

CDR3 sequence: CATSRMNSNQPQHF. The CDR3, as DNA: TGTGCCACCAGCCGGATGAATAGCAATCAGCCCCAGCATTTT. V and J are TRBV15 and TRBJ1-5; no clear D. Between the trimmed V and J ends, which lost 5 bases and 0 bases, there was a span of 8 bases. The CDR3 has 14 residues. Germline values: CDR1 LNHNV, CDR2 YYDKDF (reference sequence).

The J gene is TRBJ1-2, the V gene TRBV27, with D possibly matching TRBD1 (6 bases). Per germline, CDR1 MNHEY and CDR2 SMNVEV (reference sequence). Deletions cut 0 bases from V and 7 bases from J, with 15 bases between. This CDR3 is 15 amino acids long. The chain's CDR3 is CASSLSRDTLGGYTF. The CDR3 bases are TGTGCCAGCAGTTTATCGAGGGACACCCTCGGTGGCTACACCTTC.

This clone was observed a handful of times. This chain connects TRBV7-2 to TRBJ1-1; D possibly corresponds to TRBD1 (5 bases). Germline V gives CDR1 SGHTA, CDR2 FQGNSA. V gave up 4 bases and J gave up 7 bases, with 10 bases separating them. The length of the CDR3 is 12 residues. CDR3 bases: TGTGCCAGCAGCTCAAGACAGATTGAAGCTTTCTTT. It specifies CASSSRQIEAFF.

The J gene is TRBJ1-1, the V gene TRBV5-1, with 9 bases matching TRBD1. J lost 11 bases, V lost 3 bases, and 11 bases had no gene match. This CDR3 region has 14 residues. Per the germline V gene, CDR1 is SGHRS and CDR2 is YFSETQ. Here the CDR3 reads CASSSTGQGGGAFF. The CDR3 DNA follows: TGCGCCAGCAGCTCCACGGGACAGGGCGGAGGGGCTTTCTTT.

The CDR3 DNA is TGTGCCAGCAGCAGATCAGGGTTACGTGACGAGCAGTACTTC. Amino acid sequence: CASSRSGLRDEQYF. This sequence joins TRBV21-1 and TRBJ2-7; TRBD1 is the table's D call, not checked against the DNA. TRBV21-1 constitutes a pseudogene. This CDR3 spans 14 amino acids.

The chain combines TRBV10-2 with TRBJ2-5, with D possibly being TRBD1 or TRBD2 (8 bases each). V was shortened by 7 bases and J by 7 bases, with 16 bases between the two germline ends. The CDR3 loop spans 13 amino acids. Germline V gene lookup returns CDR1 WSHSY and CDR2 SAAADI. CDR3 in amino acids: CASKDRAGGTQYF. The CDR3 DNA reads as TGCGCCAGCAAGGACAGGGCGGGGGGGACCCAGTACTTC.

This CDR3 is CAITDGGGPLGYTF. CDR3 in DNA: TGTGCCATCACCGACGGGGGGGGGCCGCTTGGCTACACCTTC. V is TRBV10-3 and J is TRBJ1-2, with D tentatively TRBD1 (6 bases). In germline, CDR1 is ENHRY, CDR2 SYGVKD. The CDR3 is 14 residues long. V was clipped by 7 bases and J by 7 bases, with 19 bases between them.

The rearrangement links TRBV6-5 to TRBJ2-3, with D uncertain. Germline V lookup: CDR1 MNHEY, CDR2 SVGAGI. Trimming removed 3 bases at V and 4 bases at J, with 11 bases between. This CDR3 is 14 amino acids long. The CDR3 protein is CASSYSRTSDTQYF. Here the CDR3 DNA reads TGTGCCAGCAGTTATTCAAGGACCTCAGATACGCAGTATTTT.

J is TRBJ2-5 and V is TRBV6-6; 10 nucleotides align to TRBD1. Germline trimming cut 6 bases from V and 5 bases from J; bases unmatched to any gene: 9. The CDR3 is 15 residues long. Germline V gives CDR1 MNHNY, CDR2 SVGAGI (reference sequence). CDR3 sequence: CASRDSGTGVETQYF. The CDR3 nucleotides read TGTGCCAGCAGGGACTCCGGGACAGGGGTGGAGACCCAGTACTTC.

The table lists this clone with a few counts. The chain is built from TRBV27 and TRBJ1-3; D is possibly TRBD1 (6 bases). The CDR3 has 15 residues. The germline V gene has CDR1 MNHEY and CDR2 SMNVEV (reference sequence). Trimming shortened V by 4 bases and J by 8 bases, and 18 bases separated the two germline ends. The CDR3 protein is CASSSNRVVGDTIYF. The DNA of the CDR3 is TGTGCCAGCAGTTCAAACAGGGTCGTCGGGGACACCATATATTTT.

The chain carries TRBV10-3 and TRBJ1-1, with 7 bases fitting TRBD1. V was clipped by 7 bases and J by 2 bases; unmatched bases: 13. Germline V CDR1 and CDR2: ENHRY, SYGVKD. The CDR3 is 16 amino acids. The CDR3 nucleotides read TGTGCCATCAAAGGAGGGGGCGATGGATTAAACACTGAAGCTTTCTTT. Translation gives CAIKGGGDGLNTEAFF.

The chain has TRBV5-1 and TRBJ2-3, with 7 nucleotides matching TRBD2. CDR1 and CDR2 from the germline V gene are SGHRS and YFSETQ. V dropped 4 bases and J dropped 4; count of bases not matched to a gene: 15. The CDR3 is 17 amino acids. The CDR3 region is CASSPLSGGTSPDTQYF. CDR3 nucleotides: TGCGCCAGCAGCCCACTATCGGGGGGAACAAGCCCAGATACGCAGTATTTT.

V usage is TRBV19 and J usage is TRBJ2-3, with D hard to call. Trimming took 1 base from V and 3 from J, leaving 5 bases between them. This CDR3 is built from 13 residues. Germline-derived CDR1 and CDR2 are LNHDA and SQIVND (reference sequence). In DNA form, the CDR3 reads TGTGCCAGTAGTATAGCTGGAACAGATACGCAGTATTTT. This gives the protein CASSIAGTDTQYF.

V and J are TRBV28 and TRBJ2-7; tentatively, D is TRBD1 (6 bases). CDR3 length equals 14 residues. Germline lookup yields CDR1 MDHEN and CDR2 SYDVKM. V was cut by 4 bases and J by 2 bases, with 12 bases left in between. CDR3 amino acids: CASSSPGQPYEQYV. The DNA for the CDR3 is TGTGCCAGCAGTTCCCCAGGACAGCCCTACGAGCAGTACGTC.

The V gene is TRBV19, the J gene TRBJ1-5, with D tentatively TRBD1 (5 bases). The length of the CDR3 is 16 residues. V lost 7 bases, J lost 0 bases, and 16 bases lay in between. Germline lookup yields CDR1 LNHDA and CDR2 SQIVND (reference sequence). CDR3 amino acids: CASTLRVGASNQPQHF. CDR3 nucleotides: TGTGCCAGTACCCTCCGCGTTGGGGCTAGCAATCAGCCCCAGCATTTT.

The V call is TRBV7-9, the J call TRBJ1-1; D call uncertain. Germline V lookup: CDR1 SEHNR, CDR2 FQNEAQ (reference sequence). CDR3 length: 15 amino acids. V was trimmed by 0 bases and J by 6 bases, leaving 14 bases between them. The CDR3 here is CASSLATTRTSEAFF. The DNA of the CDR3 is TGTGCCAGCAGCTTAGCGACGACGAGAACATCTGAAGCTTTCTTT. Full variable domain (outside the CDR3, taken from reference TRBV7-9 and TRBJ1-1): DTGVSQNPRHKITKRGQNVTFRCDPISEHNRLYWYRQTLGQGPEFLTYFQNEAQLEKSRLLSDRFSAERPKGSFSTLEIQRTEQGDSAMYLCASSLATTRTSEAFFGQGTRLTVV.